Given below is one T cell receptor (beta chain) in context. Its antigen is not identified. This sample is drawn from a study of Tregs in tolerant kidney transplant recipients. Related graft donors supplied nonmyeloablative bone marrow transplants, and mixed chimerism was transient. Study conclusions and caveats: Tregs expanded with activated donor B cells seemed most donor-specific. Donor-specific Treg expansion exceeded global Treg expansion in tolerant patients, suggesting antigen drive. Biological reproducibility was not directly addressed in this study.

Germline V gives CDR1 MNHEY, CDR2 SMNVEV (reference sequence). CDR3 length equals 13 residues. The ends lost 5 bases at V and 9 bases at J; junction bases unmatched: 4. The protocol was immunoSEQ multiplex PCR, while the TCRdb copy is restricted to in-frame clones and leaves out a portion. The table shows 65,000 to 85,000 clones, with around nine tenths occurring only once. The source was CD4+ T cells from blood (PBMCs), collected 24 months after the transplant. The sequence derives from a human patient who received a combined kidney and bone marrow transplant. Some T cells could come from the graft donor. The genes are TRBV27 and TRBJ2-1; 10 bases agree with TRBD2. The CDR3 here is CASSASGSGEQFF. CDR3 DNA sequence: TGTGCCAGCAGTGCTAGCGGGAGTGGTGAGCAGTTCTTC.